Below, 18 T cell receptor beta chains from the same sample are listed, as sequenced in a study of blood T cell repertoires in COVID-19. Assay: immunoSEQ multiplex PCR; the TCRdb copy retains only in-frame clones and omits some. Of about 200,000 clones in the sample, around 82% were seen once. The sequenced sample consisted of PBMCs or T cells enriched from blood (not recorded which). Source of these receptors: a woman aged 40 to 49 with acute COVID-19.

V is TRBV6-5 and J is TRBJ2-2; 8 bases match TRBD1. Germline V gene data show CDR1 as MNHEY and CDR2 as SVGAGI. The CDR3 length is 14 residues. V gave up 8 bases and J gave up 2 bases; unmatched junction bases: 4. The DNA of the CDR3 is TGTGCCAGCTTCGACAGGGGTAACACCGGGGAGCTGTTTTTT. Translation: CASFDRGNTGELFF.

The rearrangement uses TRBV19 and TRBJ1-1, with D possibly being TRBD1 (5 bases). Germline V gene data show CDR1 as LNHDA and CDR2 as SQIVND (reference sequence). This CDR3 is 15 amino acids long. V was trimmed by 3 bases and J by 1 base, leaving 12 bases between them. CDR3 loop: CASSIGRTTNTEAFF. CDR3 bases: TGTGCCAGTAGTATTGGCAGGACAACGAACACTGAAGCTTTCTTT.

This chain links TRBV28 with TRBJ1-6; D may be TRBD1 (5 bases). V shed 6 bases and J shed 0 bases, with 15 bases lying between them. The CDR3 extends over 17 amino acids. Germline V lookup: CDR1 MDHEN, CDR2 SYDVKM. The CDR3 protein is CASSAIGGSSYNSPLHF. The DNA of the CDR3 is TGTGCCAGCAGCGCAATCGGGGGGAGCTCCTATAATTCACCCCTCCACTTT.

This clone appeared a single time. V usage is TRBV2 and J usage is TRBJ1-1, with unresolved D. Trimming removed 3 bases from V and 1 base from J, with 9 bases in between. Looked up from germline, CDR1 is SNHLY and CDR2 is FYNNEI. The CDR3 consists of 14 residues. CDR3 amino acids: CASSDRNPNTEAFF. The CDR3 DNA reads as TGTGCCAGCAGTGATAGAAACCCGAACACTGAAGCTTTCTTT.

This rearrangement joins TRBV3-1 (or the pseudogene TRBV3-2) to TRBJ1-1; possible D gene TRBD1, 5 bases. The CDR3 is 14 residues long. Germline CDR1 LGHDT, CDR2 YNNKEL (reference sequence). V gave up 1 base and J gave up 6 bases, with 12 bases separating them. CDR3: CASSQGTPNAEAFF. CDR3 DNA sequence: TGTGCCAGCAGCCAAGGGACACCTAATGCTGAAGCTTTCTTT.

The chain links TRBV18 to TRBJ1-2; TRBD1 aligns across 7 bases. Germline V gene data show CDR1 as KGHSH and CDR2 as LQKENI. The V segment lost 3 bases and the J segment 0 bases; nucleotides outside the gene matches: 4. The CDR3 has 15 amino acids. The CDR3 DNA reads TGTGCCAGCTCACCCCGGGACAGCGCTAACTATGGCTACACCTTC. Encoded protein: CASSPRDSANYGYTF.

This clone was seen at least ten times. This rearrangement joins TRBV6-5 to TRBJ1-5, with D perhaps TRBD1 (5 bases). The V gene lost 0 bases and the J gene lost 5 bases, with 11 bases spanning the gap. The CDR3 is 15 residues long. Looked up from germline, CDR1 is MNHEY and CDR2 is SVGAGI. The CDR3 coding sequence is TGTGCCAGCAGTTACTCGAGAAGGGGCGATCAGCCCCAGCATTTT. Translating gives CASSYSRRGDQPQHF.

The chain uses TRBV6-6 and TRBJ2-1; 7 bases fit TRBD1. Trimming cost V 7 bases and J 12 bases; bases outside gene matches: 12. Germline assignment: CDR1 MNHNY and CDR2 SVGAGI (reference sequence). CDR3 length: 13 residues. Here the CDR3 DNA reads TGTGCCAGCACTTTGACAGGGACATTCGGGCAGTTCTTC. This translates into CASTLTGTFGQFF.

This clone was counted ten times or more. The chain joins TRBV7-9 to TRBJ2-7; 9 positions agree with TRBD1. V was pared by 4 bases and J by 5 bases, with 9 bases of the junction left unmatched. CDR1 is SEHNR and CDR2 is FQNEAQ in the germline V gene (reference sequence). This CDR3 is 15 amino acids long. CDR3 bases: TGTGCCAGCAGCTACGGGACAGGGCTCGGTCACGAGCAGTACTTC. It codes for CASSYGTGLGHEQYF.

The chain couples TRBV5-1 to TRBJ2-1, with 14 bases fitting TRBD2. The CDR3 covers 14 residues. The trim removed 0 bases at V and 15 bases at J, leaving 5 bases unmatched. CDR1 is SGHRS, CDR2 YFSETQ, per germline. CDR3 amino acids: CASSLAGTSGRGFF. In DNA, the CDR3 is TGCGCCAGCAGCTTGGCCGGGACTAGCGGGAGAGGGTTCTTC. The variable domain in full, completed from reference TRBV5-1 and TRBJ2-1, reads KAGVTQTPRYLIKTRGQQVTLSCSPISGHRSVSWYQQTPGQGLQFLFEYFSETQRNKGNFPGRFSGRQFSNSRSEMNVSTLELGDSALYLCASSLAGTSGRGFFGPGTRLTVL.

This clone has just a few counts. The rearrangement joins TRBV7-8 to TRBJ1-1; maybe TRBD1 (5 bases). CDR1 is SGHVS and CDR2 is FQNEAQ in the germline V gene. This CDR3 is built from 16 residues. V lost 1 base and J 0 bases, leaving 12 bases between the germline ends. CDR3 sequence: CASSLVGQGMNTEAFF. The CDR3 DNA sequence: TGTGCCAGCAGCTTAGTTGGCCAGGGTATGAACACTGAAGCTTTCTTT.

The chain joins TRBV19 to TRBJ1-2, with TRBD1 as a possible D gene (6 bases). V was clipped by 3 bases and J by 4 bases, with 9 bases between them. Germline V gene lookup returns CDR1 LNHDA and CDR2 SQIVND (reference sequence). There are 13 residues in the CDR3. CDR3 DNA: TGTGCCAGTAGTATCGGCAGGGGCTATGGCTACACCTTC. As protein: CASSIGRGYGYTF.

This clone was observed a few times. The rearrangement uses TRBV28 and TRBJ1-6; the D gene is possibly TRBD1 (5 bases). This CDR3 has 17 residues. Germline assignment: CDR1 MDHEN and CDR2 SYDVKM. V was clipped by 6 bases and J by 4 bases, with 19 bases between them. For the CDR3, the DNA is TGTGCCAGCAGATCCCTAACTATGGGGCTATATAATTCACCCCTCCACTTT. It translates to CASRSLTMGLYNSPLHF.

This clone was seen only once. The chain has TRBV19 and TRBJ1-2; 8 bases fit TRBD1. The V segment lost 6 bases and the J segment 8 bases; nucleotides outside the gene matches: 8. The CDR3 consists of 13 residues. The germline V gene has CDR1 LNHDA and CDR2 SQIVND (reference sequence). The CDR3, as DNA: TGTGCCAGTAGCAAGAACCGACAGGGGGGCTACACCTTC. Its translation is CASSKNRQGGYTF.

The rearrangement links TRBV28 to TRBJ1-4; perhaps TRBD1 as D (6 bases). Per germline, CDR1 MDHEN and CDR2 SYDVKM. V shed 5 bases and J shed 10 bases, with 23 bases lying between them. The CDR3 sequence is 16 residues long. The CDR3 DNA reads as TGTGCCAGCAGTCGCCCGCTTGGGCAGGGGACCGGAAAACTGTTTTTT. Residues: CASSRPLGQGTGKLFF. Based on the CDR3 plus reference TRBV28 and TRBJ1-4, the full variable domain is DVKVTQSSRYLVKRTGEKVFLECVQDMDHENMFWYRQDPGLGLRLIYFSYDVKMKEKGDIPEGYSVSREKKERFSLILESASTNQTSMYLCASSRPLGQGTGKLFFGSGTQLSVL.

This chain connects TRBV30 to TRBJ1-6; TRBD1 matches 9 bases. The germline CDR1 and CDR2 sequences are GTSNPN and SVGIG (reference sequence). This CDR3 is 15 amino acids long. Trimming cost V 5 bases and J 6 bases; bases outside gene matches: 8. The DNA of the CDR3 is TGTGCCTGGGGGGGCACAGGGGGCATTAATTCACCCCTCCACTTT. Translation: CAWGGTGGINSPLHF.

The chain recombines TRBV14 with TRBJ1-1, with D hard to call. The CDR3 totals 16 residues. Trimming took 3 bases from V and 0 from J, leaving 14 bases between them. Per the germline V gene, CDR1 is SGHDN and CDR2 is FVKESK. In DNA, the CDR3 is TGTGCCAGCAGCCACCAAGTGGCCAGAATGAACACTGAAGCTTTCTTT. It encodes CASSHQVARMNTEAFF.

The chain carries TRBV30 and TRBJ2-1, with 13 bases lining up with TRBD2. The V segment lost 0 bases and the J segment 12 bases; nucleotides outside the gene matches: 5. Per the germline V gene, CDR1 is GTSNPN and CDR2 is SVGIG (reference sequence). The CDR3 is 14 amino acids. The CDR3 DNA is TGTGCCTGGAGTGTCGTGACTAGCGGGGGGCCGCAGTTCTTC. It encodes CAWSVVTSGGPQFF.